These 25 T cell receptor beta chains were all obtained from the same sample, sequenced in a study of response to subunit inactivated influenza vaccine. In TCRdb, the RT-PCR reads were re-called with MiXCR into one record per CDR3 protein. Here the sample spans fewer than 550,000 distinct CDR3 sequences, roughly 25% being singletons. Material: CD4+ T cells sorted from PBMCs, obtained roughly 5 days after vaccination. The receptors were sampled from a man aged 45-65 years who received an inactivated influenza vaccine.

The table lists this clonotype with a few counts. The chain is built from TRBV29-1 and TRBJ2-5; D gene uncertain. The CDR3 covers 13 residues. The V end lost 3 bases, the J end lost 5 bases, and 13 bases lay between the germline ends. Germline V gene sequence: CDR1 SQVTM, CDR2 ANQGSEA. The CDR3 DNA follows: TGCAGCGTTGAGGTACCGGGTGGGGAGACCCAGTACTTC. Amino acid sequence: CSVEVPGGETQYF. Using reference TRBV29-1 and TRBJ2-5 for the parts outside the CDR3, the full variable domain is SAVISQKPSRDICQRGTSLTIQCQVDSQVTMMFWYRQQPGQSLTLIATANQGSEATYESGFVIDKFPISRPNLTFSTLTVSNMSPEDSSIYLCSVEVPGGETQYFGPGTRLLVL.

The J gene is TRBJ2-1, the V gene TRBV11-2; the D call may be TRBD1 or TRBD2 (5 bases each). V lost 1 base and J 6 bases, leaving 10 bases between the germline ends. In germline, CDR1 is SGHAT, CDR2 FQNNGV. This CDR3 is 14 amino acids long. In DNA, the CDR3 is TGTGCCAGCAGCTTAGTTAGGGACCCCAATGAGCAGTTCTTC. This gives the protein CASSLVRDPNEQFF.

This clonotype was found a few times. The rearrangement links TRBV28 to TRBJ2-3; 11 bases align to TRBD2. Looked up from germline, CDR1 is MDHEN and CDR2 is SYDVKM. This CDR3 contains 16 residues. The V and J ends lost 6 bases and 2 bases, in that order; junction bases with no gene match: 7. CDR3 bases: TGTGCCAGCAGGGGAACTAGCGGGGGAATCACAGATACGCAGTATTTT. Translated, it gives CASRGTSGGITDTQYF.

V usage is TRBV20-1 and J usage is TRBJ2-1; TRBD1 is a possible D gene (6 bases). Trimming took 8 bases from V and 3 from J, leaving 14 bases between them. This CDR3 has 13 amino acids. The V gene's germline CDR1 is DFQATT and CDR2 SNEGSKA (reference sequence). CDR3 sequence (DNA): TGCAGTCGAGACGGCAGGGGCTACAATGAGCAGTTCTTC. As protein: CSRDGRGYNEQFF.

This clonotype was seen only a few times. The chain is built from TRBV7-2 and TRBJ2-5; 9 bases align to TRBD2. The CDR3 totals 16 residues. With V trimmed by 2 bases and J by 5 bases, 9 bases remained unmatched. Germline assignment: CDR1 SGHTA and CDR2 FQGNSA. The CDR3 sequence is CASSLLAGSGAETQYF. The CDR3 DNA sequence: TGTGCCAGCAGCTTACTAGCGGGAAGCGGGGCTGAGACCCAGTACTTC.

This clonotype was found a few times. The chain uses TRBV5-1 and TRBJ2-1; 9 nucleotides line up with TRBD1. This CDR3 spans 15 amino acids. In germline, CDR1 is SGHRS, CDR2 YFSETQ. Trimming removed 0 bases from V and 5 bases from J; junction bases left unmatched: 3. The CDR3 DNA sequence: TGCGCCAGCAGCTTGGGACAGGGGGTCCACAATGAGCAGTTCTTC. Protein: CASSLGQGVHNEQFF. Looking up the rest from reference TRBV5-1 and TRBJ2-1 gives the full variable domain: KAGVTQTPRYLIKTRGQQVTLSCSPISGHRSVSWYQQTPGQGLQFLFEYFSETQRNKGNFPGRFSGRQFSNSRSEMNVSTLELGDSALYLCASSLGQGVHNEQFFGPGTRLTVL.

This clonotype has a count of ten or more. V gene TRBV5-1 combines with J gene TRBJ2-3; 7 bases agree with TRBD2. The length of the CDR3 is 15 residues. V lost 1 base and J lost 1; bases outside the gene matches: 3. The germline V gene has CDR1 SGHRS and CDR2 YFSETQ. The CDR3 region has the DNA TGCGCCAGCAGCTTGCCGGCGGGAGGCACAGATACGCAGTATTTT. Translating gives CASSLPAGGTDTQYF.

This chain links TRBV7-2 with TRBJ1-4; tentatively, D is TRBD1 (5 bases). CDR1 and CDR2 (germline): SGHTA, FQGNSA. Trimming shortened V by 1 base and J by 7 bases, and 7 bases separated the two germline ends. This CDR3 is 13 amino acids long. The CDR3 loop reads CASSLGGTEKLFF. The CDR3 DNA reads TGTGCCAGCAGCTTAGGGGGCACTGAAAAACTGTTTTTT.

The CDR3 here is CASSYGINYGYTF. CDR3 bases: TGTGCCAGCAGTTACGGGATCAACTATGGCTACACCTTC. This chain connects TRBV6-5 to TRBJ1-2, with D unresolved. Per the germline V gene, CDR1 is MNHEY and CDR2 is SVGAGI. V lost 2 bases and J lost 2, with 6 bases in between. The CDR3 length is 13 residues.

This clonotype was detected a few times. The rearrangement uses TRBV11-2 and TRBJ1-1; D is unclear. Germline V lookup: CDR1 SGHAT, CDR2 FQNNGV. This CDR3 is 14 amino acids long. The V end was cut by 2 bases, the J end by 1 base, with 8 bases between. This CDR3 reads CASSLYTENTEAFF. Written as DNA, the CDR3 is TGTGCCAGCAGCTTATATACAGAGAACACTGAAGCTTTCTTT.

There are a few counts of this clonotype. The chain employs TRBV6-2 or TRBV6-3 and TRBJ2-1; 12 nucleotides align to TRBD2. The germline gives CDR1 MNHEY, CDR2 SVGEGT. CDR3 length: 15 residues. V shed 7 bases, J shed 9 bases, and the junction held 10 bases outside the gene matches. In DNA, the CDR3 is TGTGCCAGCATGCTACTAGCGGGAGGCCGGAGTGAGCAGTTCTTC. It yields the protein CASMLLAGGRSEQFF.

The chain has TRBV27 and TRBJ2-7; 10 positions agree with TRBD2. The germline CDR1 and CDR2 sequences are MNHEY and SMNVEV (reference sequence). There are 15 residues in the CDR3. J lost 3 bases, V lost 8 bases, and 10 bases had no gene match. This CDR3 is CASRPTSGLNYEQYF. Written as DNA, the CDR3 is TGTGCCAGCCGGCCGACTAGCGGGTTGAACTACGAGCAGTACTTC.

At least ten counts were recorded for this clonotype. CDR3 bases: TGTGCCAGCAGCGATACCGGGTCGAAGAGCAATCAGCCCCAGCATTTT. Its translation is CASSDTGSKSNQPQHF. The chain is built from TRBV6-2 or TRBV6-3 and TRBJ1-5; D call uncertain. Trimming stripped 6 bases from V and 1 base from J, with 16 bases between. CDR3 length: 16 residues. The V gene's germline CDR1 is MNHEY and CDR2 SVGEGT.

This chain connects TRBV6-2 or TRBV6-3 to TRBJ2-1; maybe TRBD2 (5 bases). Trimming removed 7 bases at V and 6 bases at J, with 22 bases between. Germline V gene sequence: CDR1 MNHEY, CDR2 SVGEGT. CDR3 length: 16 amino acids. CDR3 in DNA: TGTGCCAGCATAAAGGGCCGACCCCCGGAGGTCAATGAGCAGTTCTTC. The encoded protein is CASIKGRPPEVNEQFF.

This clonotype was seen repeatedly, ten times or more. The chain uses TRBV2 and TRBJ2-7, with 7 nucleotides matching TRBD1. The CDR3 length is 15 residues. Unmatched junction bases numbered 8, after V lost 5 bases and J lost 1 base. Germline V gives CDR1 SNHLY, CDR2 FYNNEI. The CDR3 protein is CASSPTGTASYEQYF. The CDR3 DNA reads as TGTGCCAGCAGTCCCACCGGGACAGCTTCCTACGAGCAGTACTTC.

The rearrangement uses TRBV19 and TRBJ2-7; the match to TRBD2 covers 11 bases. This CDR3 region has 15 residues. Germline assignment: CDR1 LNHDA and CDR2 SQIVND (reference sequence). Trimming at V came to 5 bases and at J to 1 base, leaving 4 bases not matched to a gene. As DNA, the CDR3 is TGTGCCAGTAGTGCCGGGACTAGCGGATCCTACGAGCAGTACTTC. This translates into CASSAGTSGSYEQYF.

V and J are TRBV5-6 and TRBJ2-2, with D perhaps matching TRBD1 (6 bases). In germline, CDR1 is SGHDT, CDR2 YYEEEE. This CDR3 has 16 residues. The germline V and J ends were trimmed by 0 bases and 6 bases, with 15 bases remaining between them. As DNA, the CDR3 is TGTGCCAGCAGCTTGGCTGCCAACAAGGGGGCCGGGGAGCTGTTTTTT. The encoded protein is CASSLAANKGAGELFF.

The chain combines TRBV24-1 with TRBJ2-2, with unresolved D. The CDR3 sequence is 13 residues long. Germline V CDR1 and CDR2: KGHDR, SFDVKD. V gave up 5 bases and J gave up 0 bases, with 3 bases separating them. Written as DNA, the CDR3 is TGTGCCACCAGTGCACCGAACACCGGGGAGCTGTTTTTT. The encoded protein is CATSAPNTGELFF.

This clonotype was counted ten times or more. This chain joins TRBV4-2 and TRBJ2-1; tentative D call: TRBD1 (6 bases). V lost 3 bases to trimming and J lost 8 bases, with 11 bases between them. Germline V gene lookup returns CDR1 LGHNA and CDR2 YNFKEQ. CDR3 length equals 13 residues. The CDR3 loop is CASSHYRVDEQFF. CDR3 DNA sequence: TGTGCCAGCAGCCATTACAGGGTCGATGAGCAGTTCTTC.

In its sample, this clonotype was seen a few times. CDR3 loop: CSARQLAGGNYNEQFF. The CDR3 DNA is TGCAGTGCTAGACAACTAGCGGGGGGCAATTACAATGAGCAGTTCTTC. The chain links TRBV20-1 to TRBJ2-1; 12 bases are shared with TRBD2. CDR1 and CDR2 (germline): DFQATT, SNEGSKA (reference sequence). J gave up 4 bases and V 2 bases, and 6 bases lay outside the gene matches. The CDR3 covers 16 residues.

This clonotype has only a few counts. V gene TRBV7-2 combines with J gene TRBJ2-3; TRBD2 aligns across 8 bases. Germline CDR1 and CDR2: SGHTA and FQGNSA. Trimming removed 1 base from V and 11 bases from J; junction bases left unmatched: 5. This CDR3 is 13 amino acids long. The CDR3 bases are TGTGCCAGCAGCTTAGTTGGGCTAGCGGGGCAGTATTTT. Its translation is CASSLVGLAGQYF.

The CDR3, as DNA: TGTGCCAGCAGTTACCGCTCCGCAGGAGCAAACACTGAAGCTTTCTTT. Protein: CASSYRSAGANTEAFF. This chain connects TRBV6-2 or TRBV6-3 to TRBJ1-1, with no clear D. Trimming cost V 2 bases and J 2 bases, with 15 bases left between them. The CDR3 length is 16 residues. The germline V gene encodes CDR1 MNHEY and CDR2 SVGEGT.

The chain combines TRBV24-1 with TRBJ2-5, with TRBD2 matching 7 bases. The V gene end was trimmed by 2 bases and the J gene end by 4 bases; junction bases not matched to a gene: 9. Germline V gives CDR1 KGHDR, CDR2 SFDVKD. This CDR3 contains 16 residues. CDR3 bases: TGTGCCACCAGTGATTCTCGGGCCCCGGGGGGAGAGACCCAGTACTTC. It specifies CATSDSRAPGGETQYF.

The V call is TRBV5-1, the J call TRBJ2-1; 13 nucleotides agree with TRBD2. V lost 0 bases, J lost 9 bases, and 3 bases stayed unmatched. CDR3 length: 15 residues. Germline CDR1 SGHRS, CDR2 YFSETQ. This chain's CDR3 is CASSLVLAGGTEQFF. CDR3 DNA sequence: TGCGCCAGCAGCTTGGTACTAGCGGGAGGGACTGAGCAGTTCTTC.

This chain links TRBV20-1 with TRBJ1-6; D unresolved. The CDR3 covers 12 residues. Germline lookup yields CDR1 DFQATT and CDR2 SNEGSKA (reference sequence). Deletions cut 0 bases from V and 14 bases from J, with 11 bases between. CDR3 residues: CSARDGEVTLHF. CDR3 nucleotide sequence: TGCAGTGCTAGAGATGGGGAAGTAACCCTCCACTTT.